The entry below describes one T cell receptor (beta chain). The V end was cut by 0 bases, the J end by 8 bases, with 19 bases between. From germline, CDR1 is MNHEY and CDR2 SMNVEV (reference sequence). This CDR3 is built from 16 residues. The sample comes from a study of long-term antiretroviral therapy in people with HIV. They ran version v3.0 of the immunoSEQ assay at survey level. The assay was immunoSEQ multiplex PCR, and TCRdb's table has in-frame clones only and misses some. The sample consists of approximately 27,000 clones, 80% to 95% of them appearing once. The specimen comprised unsorted PBMCs, sampled approximately 5.1 years after starting antiretroviral therapy. The receptor was isolated from a woman between 40 and 50 years old with HIV. The chain joins TRBV27 to TRBJ1-2; possibly TRBD1 for D (6 bases). CDR3: CASSLSGAGGRGGYTF. The CDR3 nucleotides read TGTGCCAGCAGTTTATCGGGGGCCGGGGGGCGCGGGGGCTACACCTTC.